These 29 T cell receptor beta chains share one sample of origin, sequenced in a study of blood T cells in healthy people across ages. Primed by a sample-barcoded 5' primer and a J-beta primer mix, a second PCR proceeded for about 6 to 12 cycles. One entry per CDR3 protein results from TCRdb running MiXCR on the 5' RACE reads. The table includes under 850,000 distinct CDR3 sequences, about 37% detected once. The sequenced sample consisted of blood. The receptors stem from a man in his late teens or twenties in good health.

This clonotype was seen more than once but under ten times. The V call is TRBV4-3, the J call TRBJ2-7; D is ambiguous. In germline, CDR1 is LGHNA, CDR2 YSLEER. The CDR3 totals 15 residues. V lost 0 bases to trimming and J lost 3 bases, with 12 bases between them. This CDR3 reads CASSQESVGYYEQYF. DNA for the CDR3: TGCGCCAGCAGCCAAGAGTCAGTAGGATACTACGAGCAGTACTTC.

The chain is built from TRBV10-3 and TRBJ2-7; weak D call: TRBD1 (6 bases). Germline lookup yields CDR1 ENHRY and CDR2 SYGVKD. The CDR3 runs 15 residues. V was pared by 4 bases and J by 3 bases, with 16 bases between. The CDR3, as DNA: TGTGCCATCAGTGCCAGGGGATCATCGAGCTACGAGCAGTACTTC. This translates into CAISARGSSSYEQYF.

The genes are TRBV3-1 and TRBJ2-5; D could derive from TRBD1 or TRBD2 (5 bases each). The end of the DNA aligns better with TRBJ2-1, so the J call may be wrong. The CDR3 consists of 15 residues. The germline V gene has CDR1 LGHDT and CDR2 YNNKEL (reference sequence). The CDR3 sequence is CASSQGVDSQETQFF. Written as DNA, the CDR3 is TGTGCCAGCAGCCAGGGGGTGGACTCCCAAGAGACCCAGTTCTTC.

This clonotype has a count of ten or more. The genes are TRBV12-3 or TRBV12-4 and TRBJ2-1, with D uncertain. V shed 0 bases and J shed 6 bases, with 6 bases lying between them. The CDR3 runs 13 residues. As DNA, the CDR3 is TGTGCCAGCAGTTTAGCAGGGTTCAATGAGCAGTTCTTC. This translates into CASSLAGFNEQFF.

This clonotype has ten or more counts. The V gene is TRBV7-2, the J gene TRBJ2-3, with D perhaps matching TRBD2 (6 bases). The CDR3 length is 16 residues. Germline V gene data show CDR1 as SGHTA and CDR2 as FQGNSA. Trimming stripped 5 bases from V and 0 bases from J, with 15 bases between. The CDR3 DNA reads as TGTGCCAGCAGCCCTAGGGGAGGAACTAGCACAGATACGCAGTATTTT. Amino acid sequence: CASSPRGGTSTDTQYF. Variable domain in full (rest from reference TRBV7-2 and TRBJ2-3): GAGVSQSPSNKVTEKGKDVELRCDPISGHTALYWYRQSLGQGLEFLIYFQGNSAPDKSGLPSDRFSAERTGGSVSTLTIQRTQQEDSAVYLCASSPRGGTSTDTQYFGPGTRLTVL.

About this clonotype: Just one base apart from a much larger clone, this may be a read error. The DNA for the CDR3 is TGCGCCAGCAGCGCCGGGACAGACTACAATGAGCAGTTCTTC. It translates to CASSAGTDYNEQFF. The chain has TRBV5-1 and TRBJ2-1; TRBD1 matches at 7 bases. Trimming removed 4 bases from V and 3 bases from J; junction bases left unmatched: 4. Germline V gene data show CDR1 as SGHRS and CDR2 as YFSETQ. CDR3 length: 14 residues.

This sequence joins TRBV6-5 and TRBJ2-2; TRBD1 matches at 7 bases. Germline V gene lookup returns CDR1 MNHEY and CDR2 SVGAGI. Trimming took 6 bases from V and 6 from J; bases not matched to a gene: 7. The CDR3 is 14 residues long. The CDR3 nucleotides read TGTGCCAGCAGATTTACTCAGGGGGCCGGGGAGCTGTTTTTT. Translating it yields CASRFTQGAGELFF.

This clonotype was seen a handful of times. This CDR3 reads CASSQEIRAGELFF. The CDR3, as DNA: TGCGCCAGCAGCCAAGAGATCCGCGCCGGGGAGCTGTTTTTT. This chain uses TRBV4-3 with TRBJ2-2; D not certain. Deletions cut 0 bases from V and 6 bases from J, with 8 bases between. Germline CDR1 is LGHNA and CDR2 is YSLEER. This CDR3 is 14 amino acids long.

V usage is TRBV20-1 and J usage is TRBJ1-5; possible D gene TRBD1, 5 bases. V was trimmed by 2 bases and J by 2 bases, leaving 13 bases between them. This CDR3 comprises 15 residues. Germline V CDR1 and CDR2: DFQATT, SNEGSKA (reference sequence). This CDR3 reads CSARRRAGGNQPQHF. The CDR3 DNA follows: TGCAGTGCTAGACGCAGGGCCGGGGGCAATCAGCCCCAGCATTTT.

Note on this clonotype: This sequence may be a read error, since a much larger clone differs from it by one base. The chain joins TRBV7-3 to TRBJ2-1, with D perhaps TRBD2 (5 bases). The length of the CDR3 is 12 residues. Trimming shortened V by 7 bases and J by 13 bases, and 17 bases separated the two germline ends. The V gene's germline CDR1 is SGHTA and CDR2 FQGTGA. CDR3 DNA sequence: TGTGCCAGCAATAAAGGGAGAGAGACCCAGTTCTTC. This sequence encodes CASNKGRETQFF.

This clonotype has only a few counts. This may arise from a read error, as a much more abundant clone is one base away. The chain joins TRBV29-1 to TRBJ2-7; D ambiguous. The length of the CDR3 is 14 residues. Germline CDR1 is SQVTM and CDR2 is ANQGSEA. This chain's CDR3 is CCVEGRSQRNEQYF. CDR3 nucleotides: TGCTGCGTTGAAGGAAGATCCCAAAGAAACGAGCAGTACTTC.

The chain is built from TRBV12-3 or TRBV12-4 and TRBJ2-7; TRBD1 agrees at 10 bases. The CDR3 runs to 13 residues. The V gene end was trimmed by 9 bases and the J gene end by 12 bases; junction bases not matched to a gene: 14. CDR3 sequence (DNA): TGTGCCAGTAAATCCGGGACAGGGGTTCGTCTGTACTTC. It yields the protein CASKSGTGVRLYF.

This clonotype was seen a few times. A much larger clone lies a single base off, so this may be a read error. This sequence joins TRBV12-3 or TRBV12-4 and TRBJ2-5; possibly TRBD2 for D (6 bases). The J call may be mistaken, given a closer DNA end match to TRBJ2-1. This CDR3 is 15 amino acids long. The CDR3 reads CASSLSAGYQETQFF. The CDR3 DNA follows: TGTGCCAGCAGTTTATCGGCGGGGTACCAAGAGACCCAGTTCTTC.

This clonotype was counted a few times. This rearrangement joins TRBV4-2 to TRBJ2-3; 7 nucleotides agree with TRBD2. V dropped 4 bases and J dropped 0; count of bases not matched to a gene: 4. The CDR3 is 15 residues long. Germline V CDR1 and CDR2: LGHNA, YNFKEQ. CDR3 nucleotide sequence: TGTGCCAGCAGCCCGGCTAGCGGTAGCACAGATACGCAGTATTTT. Its translation is CASSPASGSTDTQYF.

This clonotype was found a few times. This may be a read error, as it is one base from a much larger clone. The CDR3 sequence: CSFQGANSYEQFF. The CDR3 DNA follows: TGCAGCTTCCAGGGGGCTAATTCCTACGAGCAGTTCTTC. V is TRBV29-1 and J is TRBJ2-1; 8 nucleotides align to TRBD1. Germline CDR1 SQVTM, CDR2 ANQGSEA. V dropped 8 bases and J dropped 10; count of bases not matched to a gene: 13. CDR3 length: 13 amino acids.

On this clonotype: Possible read error: a much larger clone is one base away. The rearrangement uses TRBV27 and TRBJ2-5; D gene ambiguous. The J call is in doubt because the DNA end fits TRBJ2-7 better. Germline V gives CDR1 MNHEY, CDR2 SMNVEV (reference sequence). This CDR3 has 13 amino acids. DNA of the CDR3: TGTGCCAGCAGTTTCCCGAGCAGGTGCGAGCAGTACTTC. Translating gives CASSFPSRCEQYF.

The chain links TRBV7-2 to TRBJ1-5; TRBD1 might be the D (6 bases). Per the germline V gene, CDR1 is SGHTA and CDR2 is FQGNSA. Trimming took off 5 bases at V and 4 bases at J, with 21 bases between the two ends. The CDR3 is 17 residues long. CDR3 amino acids: CASSIRGGTEPNQPQHF. The CDR3 region has the DNA TGTGCCAGCAGCATTAGAGGGGGGACGGAACCTAATCAGCCCCAGCATTTT.

This clonotype has at least ten counts. This rearrangement joins TRBV7-9 to TRBJ2-3; D not resolved. The CDR3 totals 16 residues. Germline loops: CDR1 SEHNR, CDR2 FQNEAQ (reference sequence). Trimming stripped 3 bases from V and 2 bases from J, with 15 bases between. CDR3 nucleotide sequence: TGTGCCAGCAGCTTCGAGGCCAGGCGACCCACAGATACGCAGTATTTT. Translated, it gives CASSFEARRPTDTQYF.

Worth noting for this clonotype: This may be a read error: a much more frequent sequence differs by one nucleotide. The chain links TRBV5-1 to TRBJ2-3; 7 bases line up with TRBD1. The CDR3 is 18 residues long. CDR1 and CDR2 from the germline V gene are SGHRS and YFSETQ. CDR3 sequence (DNA): TGCACCAGCAGCTCCCTACAAACATACAGGGGTCATCAAGATACGCAGTATTTT. Amino acids: CTSSSLQTYRGHQDTQYF. Supplemented by reference TRBV5-1 and TRBJ2-3, the full variable domain reads KAGVTQTPRYLIKTRGQQVTLSCSPISGHRSVSWYQQTPGQGLQFLFEYFSETQRNKGNFPGRFSGRQFSNSRSEMNVSTLELGDSALYLCTSSSLQTYRGHQDTQYFGPGTRLTVL.

Concerning this clonotype itself: This may stem from a read error, because a much larger clone lies one nucleotide away. The V call is TRBV7-3, the J call TRBJ2-5, with D perhaps matching TRBD1 (6 bases). Germline V gives CDR1 SGHTA, CDR2 FQGTGA. The CDR3 has 14 residues. The V end was cut by 4 bases, the J end by 11 bases, with 20 bases between. The CDR3 loop is CASSSDSTYNEQYF. The CDR3, as DNA: TGTGCCAGCAGCTCGGACAGTACCTACAATGAGCAGTACTTC.

As for this clonotype: One junction end disagrees with the germline gene, perhaps due to a read error. V gene TRBV6-6 combines with J gene TRBJ2-1, with TRBD1 as a possible D gene (7 bases). The CDR3 sequence is 17 residues long. Germline V CDR1 and CDR2: MNHNY, SVGAGI (reference sequence). The CDR3 DNA sequence: TGTGCCAGCAGTTACGGCCCTGGAGGGGGCTTCTACAATAAGCAGTTCTTC. Protein sequence: CASSYGPGGGFYNKQFF.

This clonotype was picked up a small number of times. The V call is TRBV4-2, the J call TRBJ1-1; no clear D. Looked up from germline, CDR1 is LGHNA and CDR2 is YNFKEQ. The CDR3 spans 13 residues. The ends were cut back, 0 bases at V and 5 bases at J, with 7 bases in the middle. DNA for the CDR3: TGTGCCAGCAGCCAAGATTGGGATACTGAAGCTTTCTTT. This translates into CASSQDWDTEAFF.

This clonotype has only a few counts. The V call is TRBV6-5, the J call TRBJ2-5; D possibly matches TRBD1 or TRBD2 (5 bases each). With 0 bases removed from V and 0 bases from J, the gap between germline ends came to 29 bases. The CDR3 sequence is 22 residues long. The germline V gene has CDR1 MNHEY and CDR2 SVGAGI. The CDR3 DNA reads as TGTGCCAGCAGTTACTCCCTTTTCCGGGACGCTATGGACGAAAAGAACCAAGAGACCCAGTACTTC. This encodes CASSYSLFRDAMDEKNQETQYF.

The rearrangement uses TRBV12-3 or TRBV12-4 and TRBJ1-5; 7 nucleotides match TRBD1. Trimming cost V 6 bases and J 4 bases; bases outside gene matches: 9. This CDR3 has 15 residues. CDR3: CASRPTGSGNQPQHF. CDR3 DNA: TGTGCCAGCAGACCGACAGGGTCGGGGAATCAGCCCCAGCATTTT.

The J gene is TRBJ1-2, the V gene TRBV6-5, with 7 bases matching TRBD1. The V segment lost 4 bases and the J segment 8 bases; nucleotides outside the gene matches: 7. Germline V gene data show CDR1 as MNHEY and CDR2 as SVGAGI. This CDR3 is 13 amino acids long. The CDR3 nucleotides are TGTGCCAGCAGTTCGACAGGGCGGCGAGGCTACACCTTC. It is translated as CASSSTGRRGYTF.

At least ten counts were recorded for this clonotype. The chain uses TRBV14 and TRBJ2-3; 12 nucleotides align to TRBD2. V dropped 2 bases and J dropped 3; count of bases not matched to a gene: 12. CDR3 length: 19 amino acids. Germline V gene lookup returns CDR1 SGHDN and CDR2 FVKESK. CDR3 bases: TGTGCCAGCAGCCAACCTCCCGGACTAGCGGGGAAGTTTACAGATACGCAGTATTTT. Protein: CASSQPPGLAGKFTDTQYF. The whole variable domain, filled in from reference TRBV14 and TRBJ2-3, reads EAGVTQFPSHSVIEKGQTVTLRCDPISGHDNLYWYRRVMGKEIKFLLHFVKESKQDESGMPNNRFLAERTGGTYSTLKVQPAELEDSGVYFCASSQPPGLAGKFTDTQYFGPGTRLTVL.

A note on this clonotype: Mismatch with germline at one junction end may stem from a read error. The chain uses TRBV27 and TRBJ2-5; D unresolved. Germline V gene lookup returns CDR1 MNHEY and CDR2 SMNVEV (reference sequence). This CDR3 is 13 amino acids long. The CDR3 loop is CVSSLSILETQYF. The CDR3 bases are TGTGTCAGCAGTTTATCGATTCTGGAGACCCAGTACTTC.

To note about this clonotype: This may be a read error, as it is one base from a much larger clone. For the CDR3, the DNA is TGTGCCATCACTCTGGGACAGAACTGCGAGCAGTACTTC. It is translated as CAITLGQNCEQYF. The chain links TRBV10-3 to TRBJ2-4, with TRBD1 matching 7 bases. The DNA end is more similar to TRBJ2-7, so the J call may be wrong. This CDR3 spans 13 amino acids. Germline assignment: CDR1 ENHRY and CDR2 SYGVKD.

V is TRBV10-3 and J is TRBJ1-3; no firm D call. The germline V gene encodes CDR1 ENHRY and CDR2 SYGVKD. Trimming took off 0 bases at V and 0 bases at J, with 9 bases between the two ends. The CDR3 is 16 residues long. The CDR3 bases are TGTGCCATCAGTGAGTCGAATGCAGTCTCTGGAAACACCATATATTTT. As protein: CAISESNAVSGNTIYF.